This TCR beta chain emerged from a study of blood T cells in healthy people across ages. Study-wide context: When template switching was applied, about one barcoded beta molecule was captured per two T cells. Whole-study findings and limits: Measured against age, TCR beta diversity per million T cells decreased in a roughly linear manner.

This CDR3 region has 16 residues. Germline V gene lookup returns CDR1 MGHRA and CDR2 YSYEKL. Deletions cut 1 base from V and 2 bases from J, with 11 bases between. Concerning this clonotype: The antigen is unknown.

The authors ran a second PCR of about 6 to 11 cycles using a sample-barcoded 5' primer and a J-beta primer mix. Each CDR3 protein gets one entry after TCRdb re-called the 5' RACE reads with MiXCR. Counted here are about a million distinct CDR3 sequences, 45% to 60% occurring once; the ten biggest clones make up roughly a fifth. The sample providers were healthy Caucasian people from Russia, aged roughly 6 to 95. Drawn from each donor were about 9 milliliters of peripheral blood. V usage is TRBV4-1 and J usage is TRBJ2-2; the D is unclear. The receptor was derived from a woman aged 60 to 75 in good health. The sample taken for sequencing was blood. The CDR3 here is CASSQGVDLNTGELFF. In DNA, the CDR3 is TGCGCCAGCAGCCAAGGGGTGGACCTTAACACCGGGGAGCTGTTTTTT.